This is a list of T cell receptor beta chains from one sample in a study of T cell responses to AZD1222 COVID-19 vaccine. Assay: immunoSEQ multiplex PCR; the TCRdb copy retains only in-frame clones and omits some. In the table there are around 150,000 clones, 94% of which are singletons. Sample: peripheral blood, taken on day 0 of AZD1222 vaccination. These receptors were taken from an adult in good health. Both conserved end residues are part of each CDR3. D genes are given only for firm matches. The listing skips clone size in some rows; elsewhere it reads once, few, many or a size class.

>.|TRBJ1-2|15|TRBV7-9|.
CASSLIVGTSYGYTF
TGTGCCAGCAGCTTAATAGTTGGTACTAGCTATGGCTACACCTTC
>.|TRBJ2-1|13|TRBV7-6|.
CASSRNSKGKQFF
TGTGCCAGCAGCCGAAACTCGAAGGGTAAGCAGTTCTTC
>.|TRBJ2-3|13|TRBV9|.
CASSFFSGDTQYF
TGTGCCAGCAGCTTCTTCTCCGGAGATACGCAGTATTTT
>.|TRBJ2-4|14|TRBV2|.
CASSESLGGWIQYF
TGTGCCAGCAGTGAGAGTTTAGGGGGATGGATTCAGTACTTC
>.|TRBJ2-6|18|TRBV7-2|.
CASSLGTGRISGANVLTF
TGTGCCAGCAGCTTAGGAACGGGTAGGATCTCTGGGGCCAACGTCCTGACTTTC
>.|TRBJ1-2|12|TRBV5-5|.
CASSFVLDGYTF
TGTGCCAGCAGCTTCGTCCTTGACGGCTACACCTTC
>.|TRBJ2-5|16|TRBV5-1|TRBD2
CASSAWTSGIQETQYF
TGCGCCAGCAGCGCCTGGACTAGCGGGATACAAGAGACCCAGTACTTC
>.|TRBJ1-2|17|TRBV21-1|.
CASSKYKVWWFNYGYTF
TGTGCCAGCAGCAAATATAAGGTGTGGTGGTTTAACTATGGCTACACCTTC
>.|TRBJ2-3|13|TRBV7-9|.
CASSFFVTDTQYF
TGTGCCAGCAGCTTTTTTGTCACAGATACGCAGTATTTT
>.|TRBJ2-3|14|TRBV15|.
CATSRDLGGFPQYF
TGTGCCACCAGCAGAGATCTGGGTGGCTTCCCGCAGTATTTT
>once|TRBJ1-2|13|TRBV12-3/TRBV12-4|.
CASSSNVNYGYTF
TGTGCCAGCAGTTCGAATGTTAACTATGGCTACACCTTC
>few|TRBJ1-1|14|TRBV18|TRBD1
CASSPGQGYTEAFF
TGTGCCAGCTCACCGGGACAGGGGTACACTGAAGCTTTCTTT
>.|TRBJ1-2|13|TRBV2|.
CASEWEVPYGYTF
TGTGCCAGCGAATGGGAGGTTCCATATGGCTACACCTTC
>.|TRBJ1-2|13|TRBV7-9|.
CASSLAGLRGYTF
TGTGCCAGCAGCTTAGCCGGGCTTAGAGGCTACACCTTC
>.|TRBJ1-1|15|TRBV28|TRBD1
CASSLPGRGQTEAFF
TGTGCCAGCAGTTTACCCGGGAGGGGACAGACTGAAGCTTTCTTT
>once|TRBJ2-1|15|TRBV9|.
CASSVSQGRDNEQFF
TGTGCCAGCAGCGTATCCCAGGGGAGGGACAATGAGCAGTTCTTC
>.|TRBJ1-2|14|TRBV28|TRBD1
CASSFAGTGDGYTF
TGTGCCAGCAGTTTCGCCGGGACAGGGGATGGCTACACCTTC
>.|TRBJ1-2|12|TRBV30|TRBD1
CAWSIDRAAPGF
TGTGCCTGGAGTATCGACAGGGCTGCCCCGGGATTC
>.|TRBJ2-3|14|TRBV3-1/TRBV3-2|TRBD1
CASSDRGGTDTQYF
TGTGCCAGCAGCGACAGGGGAGGCACAGATACGCAGTATTTT
>.|TRBJ1-2|11|TRBV3-1/TRBV3-2|.
CASSQGPGYTF
TGTGCCAGCAGCCAGGGTCCCGGCTACACCTTC
>.|TRBJ2-3|16|TRBV3-1/TRBV3-2|.
CAGTYIFPSSTDTQYF
TGTGCCGGAACATACATCTTCCCATCTAGCACAGATACGCAGTATTTT
>.|TRBJ1-3|14|TRBV4-1|.
CASSQTRIGNTIYF
TGCGCCAGCAGCCAAACTCGGATTGGAAACACCATATATTTT
>.|TRBJ1-1|13|TRBV2|.
CASSADRNTEAFF
TGTGCCAGCAGCGCAGACAGGAACACTGAAGCTTTCTTT
>.|TRBJ1-1|13|TRBV7-9|.
CASSFTDSTEAFF
TGTGCCAGCAGCTTCACAGACAGCACTGAAGCTTTCTTT
>.|TRBJ1-1|15|TRBV16|.
CASSQRGQGVTEAFF
TGTGCCAGCAGCCAACGAGGGCAAGGGGTAACTGAAGCTTTCTTT
>.|TRBJ2-1|16|TRBV29-1|TRBD1
CSGISGQAVDYNEQFF
TGCAGCGGAATATCGGGACAGGCAGTAGACTACAATGAGCAGTTCTTC
>.|TRBJ1-6|14|TRBV9|.
CASSVGRTDGPLHF
TGTGCCAGCAGCGTAGGAAGGACGGACGGTCCCCTCCACTTT
>.|TRBJ2-1|15|TRBV2|TRBD1
CASSEGGQGFNEQFF
TGTGCCAGCAGTGAAGGGGGACAGGGGTTCAATGAGCAGTTCTTC
>.|TRBJ2-1|14|TRBV7-6|TRBD1
CASSLGGGWNEQFF
TGTGCCAGCAGCTTAGGAGGGGGCTGGAATGAGCAGTTCTTC